This passage covers 14 T cell receptor beta chains from one sample sequenced in a study of CD8+ T cells in alopecia areata (dated by TCRdb to the late 2010s). The time point label for this specimen denotes: 4 weeks on oral tofacitinib. The label giving this sample's treatment or condition can be read as: oral pan-JAK inhibitor, 5-10 mg twice daily. The library came from the immunoSEQ multiplex PCR assay. For TCR sequencing, RNA was extracted from every sample and reverse transcribed into cDNA to serve as template. TCRdb re-hosts the immuneACCESS table, in-frame sequences only. Its copies lack some clones; in the studies checked, an unresolved V gene accounts for under half of them, and the cause for the rest is not known. Across this sample there are approximately 140,000 clones, with approximately 90% seen only once. The ten most abundant clones make up approximately 13% of the sample. Sample: CD8+ T cells sorted from blood, taken at week 4, from a patient treated with tofacitinib. Source of these receptors: a human donor with alopecia areata.

The gene calls are TRBV18 and TRBJ2-5; D may be TRBD2 (5 bases). The last part of the DNA fits TRBJ2-7 better; the J call may be wrong. The germline gives CDR1 KGHSH, CDR2 LQKENI. There are 14 residues in the CDR3. The CDR3 here is CASSPSTGSYEQYF. DNA of the CDR3: TGTGCCAGCTCACCTTCGACGGGATCCTACGAGCAGTACTTC.

The rearrangement links TRBV27 to TRBJ2-5; TRBD2 might be the D (6 bases). The CDR3 is 14 residues long. Germline V gene lookup returns CDR1 MNHEY and CDR2 SMNVEV (reference sequence). Trimming left V 0 bases short and J 5 bases short, with 10 bases between. The CDR3 DNA reads TGTGCCAGCAGTTTATCGGGACTCTCTGAGACCCAGTACTTC. Protein sequence: CASSLSGLSETQYF.

The chain employs TRBV5-4 and TRBJ1-2; the D is unclear. Looked up from germline, CDR1 is SGHNT and CDR2 is YYREEE (reference sequence). The CDR3 is 14 residues long. The ends were cut back, 3 bases at V and 4 bases at J, with 13 bases in the middle. Here the CDR3 DNA reads TGTGCCAGCAGCTGGGCCGCGGGAGTCTATGGCTACACCTTC. It translates to CASSWAAGVYGYTF.

This clone showed up just once. V is TRBV29-1 and J is TRBJ2-3; either TRBD1 or TRBD2 may supply D (5 bases each). Germline values: CDR1 SQVTM, CDR2 ANQGSEA. The CDR3 totals 12 residues. V was cut by 4 bases and J by 6 bases, with 11 bases left in between. Here the CDR3 DNA reads TGCAGCGTTGTTCCCGGGGCTGATACGCAGTATTTT. The encoded protein is CSVVPGADTQYF.

The chain is built from TRBV11-1 and TRBJ2-7, with D tentatively TRBD1 (7 bases). The V gene lost 3 bases and the J gene lost 3 bases, with 12 bases spanning the gap. In germline, CDR1 is SGHAT, CDR2 FQDESV (reference sequence). The CDR3 totals 14 residues. CDR3 in amino acids: CASSLGGQRYEQYF. Here the CDR3 DNA reads TGTGCCAGCAGCTTGGGGGGACAGCGCTACGAGCAGTACTTC.

The chain employs TRBV10-3 and TRBJ2-1, with D perhaps matching TRBD1 (6 bases). Germline CDR1 and CDR2: ENHRY and SYGVKD. The CDR3 is 14 residues long. The V and J ends lost 4 bases and 5 bases respectively, with 12 bases between them. CDR3 nucleotides: TGTGCCATCAGTGTAAGACAGGTGAACAATGAGCAGTTCTTC. This gives the protein CAISVRQVNNEQFF.

The chain couples TRBV4-2 to TRBJ1-1, with D perhaps matching TRBD1 (5 bases). The germline V gene encodes CDR1 LGHNA and CDR2 YNFKEQ. The ends were cut back, 1 base at V and 10 bases at J, with 10 bases in the middle. The CDR3 extends over 12 amino acids. For the CDR3, the DNA is TGTGCCAGCAGCCAAGGGAGCCAGGGAGCTTTCTTT. The encoded protein is CASSQGSQGAFF.

This chain links TRBV10-3 with TRBJ1-1, with TRBD1 matching over 7 bases. Trimming removed 5 bases from V and 6 bases from J; junction bases left unmatched: 15. Germline assignment: CDR1 ENHRY and CDR2 SYGVKD. This CDR3 region has 16 residues. The CDR3 DNA follows: TGTGCCATCAGTTTCTACCCGGGACAGTATAATTCTGAAGCTTTCTTT. This encodes CAISFYPGQYNSEAFF.

The genes are TRBV4-2 and TRBJ1-2; TRBD1 matches 10 bases. The CDR3 covers 19 residues. In germline, CDR1 is LGHNA, CDR2 YNFKEQ. The ends lost 0 bases at V and 3 bases at J; junction bases unmatched: 13. The CDR3 DNA reads TGTGCCAGCAGCCAAGATGTGGGACAGGGGCCTCCCGCGTACTATGGCTACACCTTC. Its translation is CASSQDVGQGPPAYYGYTF.

The chain has TRBV9 and TRBJ2-3, with D perhaps given as TRBD1 or TRBD2 (5 bases each). The CDR3 loop spans 15 amino acids. The V gene's germline CDR1 is SGDLS and CDR2 YYNGEE. Trimming cost V 0 bases and J 2 bases, with 10 bases left between them. CDR3 sequence: CASSVGGSLTDTQYF. Here the CDR3 DNA reads TGTGCCAGCAGCGTAGGGGGGTCCCTCACAGATACGCAGTATTTT.

The rearrangement uses TRBV29-1 and TRBJ2-7; D uncertain. V lost 3 bases and J lost 4, with 22 bases in between. Per the germline V gene, CDR1 is SQVTM and CDR2 is ANQGSEA. CDR3 length equals 16 residues. The CDR3 nucleotides are TGCAGCGTTGACTTAAACTACAGAGGCGGATCTTACGAGCAGTACTTC. Translating gives CSVDLNYRGGSYEQYF.

In DNA form, the CDR3 reads TGTGCCAGCCTAGAGAGCTCCTACAATGAGCAGTTCTTC. As protein: CASLESSYNEQFF. The V call is TRBV2, the J call TRBJ2-1; no definite D call. The length of the CDR3 is 13 residues. The V end lost 8 bases, the J end lost 0 bases, and 8 bases lay between the germline ends. CDR1 is SNHLY, CDR2 FYNNEI, per germline.

This clone was seen only once. The chain recombines TRBV6-6 with TRBJ2-2; D is possibly TRBD1 (6 bases). CDR1 is MNHNY, CDR2 SVGAGI, per germline (reference sequence). CDR3 length: 14 amino acids. Trimming shortened V by 0 bases and J by 11 bases, and 13 bases separated the two germline ends. CDR3 protein: CASSYSDRPSELFF. The DNA of the CDR3 is TGTGCCAGCAGTTACTCGGACAGACCTTCTGAGCTGTTTTTT.

The chain has TRBV6-5 and TRBJ2-7; 11 bases line up with TRBD2. The length of the CDR3 is 15 residues. Unmatched junction bases numbered 9, after V lost 6 bases and J lost 5 bases. CDR1 MNHEY and CDR2 SVGAGI come from the germline V gene. The CDR3 reads CASRLAGGPQNEQYF. The CDR3 nucleotides read TGTGCCAGCAGATTAGCGGGAGGGCCCCAAAACGAGCAGTACTTC.